Described below is a single TCR beta chain sequence and its context. V was pared by 0 bases and J by 6 bases, with 9 bases between. CDR3 length: 13 amino acids. In germline, CDR1 is LGHNA, CDR2 YSLEER. The sequencing template was cDNA reverse transcribed from extracted RNA. The data were produced by immunoSEQ multiplex PCR, yet TCRdb's version contains in-frame clones alone and is incomplete. Found here are 90,000 to 130,000 clones, approximately 54% of them singletons; the top ten hold 12%. This specimen comes from a study of CD8+ T cells in alopecia areata. Treatment in this sample: oral pan-JAK inhibitor, 5-10 mg twice daily.

The sequence came from a human donor with alopecia areata. The input for sequencing was CD8+ T cells sorted from blood, taken at week 24, from a patient treated with tofacitinib. V is TRBV4-3 and J is TRBJ2-7; the D gene is possibly TRBD2 (5 bases). CDR3 DNA sequence: TGCGCCAGCAGCCAAGAAGCGGATGCCGAGCAGTACTTC. This gives the protein CASSQEADAEQYF.